One sample yielded the 7 T cell receptor beta chains listed below, sequenced in a study of shared clonotypes between healthy human individuals. Naive CD8 cells, CD45RO-negative and positively selected for CCR7, excluded terminally differentiated effector memory CD45RA+ cells. Assay used: immunoSEQ multiplex PCR; TCRdb lists only in-frame clones, some missing. The sample yields 650,000 to 800,000 clones, about 92% seen once. The specimen sequenced was naive CD8+ T cells sorted from blood. The receptors were sampled from a man aged 25 to 45 in good health.

V and J are TRBV10-3 and TRBJ2-7; 9 positions match TRBD2. Trimming at V came to 0 bases and at J to 2 bases, leaving 8 bases not matched to a gene. The CDR3 runs 17 residues. Germline CDR1 is ENHRY and CDR2 is SYGVKD. CDR3 loop: CAISESIEAGGPYEQYF. For the CDR3, the DNA is TGTGCCATCAGTGAGTCGATCGAGGCGGGAGGGCCCTACGAGCAGTACTTC.

The V gene is TRBV6-5, the J gene TRBJ1-1; D is undetermined. CDR1 and CDR2 from the germline V gene are MNHEY and SVGAGI. This CDR3 region has 12 residues. V shed 5 bases and J shed 6 bases, with 10 bases lying between them. Here the CDR3 DNA reads TGTGCCAGCAGTGGAGGGAGGGCTGAAGCTTTCTTT. Translating gives CASSGGRAEAFF.

The chain couples TRBV9 to TRBJ2-1; TRBD2 aligns across 14 bases. Germline V CDR1 and CDR2: SGDLS, YYNGEE. V shed 4 bases and J 8 bases; nucleotides not matched to a gene: 8. The length of the CDR3 is 16 residues. The CDR3 protein is CASSPTGTSGSHEQFF. The DNA of the CDR3 is TGTGCCAGCAGCCCCACCGGGACTAGCGGGAGCCATGAGCAGTTCTTC.

The rearrangement links TRBV6-5 to TRBJ1-1; perhaps TRBD1 as D (5 bases). V gave up 2 bases and J gave up 4 bases, with 8 bases separating them. The germline CDR1 and CDR2 sequences are MNHEY and SVGAGI. This CDR3 is 13 amino acids long. CDR3 sequence reads: CASSYGTSTEAFF. The CDR3 nucleotides are TGTGCCAGCAGTTACGGGACGTCCACTGAAGCTTTCTTT.

This clone occurred a few times. The chain employs TRBV4-2 and TRBJ2-1, with D unclear. CDR3 length: 13 residues. Trimming took off 1 base at V and 6 bases at J, with 7 bases between the two ends. Germline V gives CDR1 LGHNA, CDR2 YNFKEQ. The chain's CDR3 is CASSQVVGNEQFF. DNA for the CDR3: TGTGCCAGCAGCCAAGTCGTGGGCAATGAGCAGTTCTTC.

V and J are TRBV27 and TRBJ2-7, with D perhaps TRBD1 (5 bases). The germline gives CDR1 MNHEY, CDR2 SMNVEV (reference sequence). Trimming cost V 6 bases and J 4 bases, with 22 bases left between them. This CDR3 contains 16 residues. The CDR3 spells CASSPRGDRPGYEQYF. CDR3 nucleotides: TGTGCCAGCAGCCCAAGGGGTGATAGGCCTGGGTACGAGCAGTACTTC.

The J gene is TRBJ2-1, the V gene TRBV29-1; TRBD2 matches at 7 bases. Trimming cost V 2 bases and J 2 bases; bases outside gene matches: 6. Germline V gene lookup returns CDR1 SQVTM and CDR2 ANQGSEA. CDR3 size: 15 residues. CDR3 residues: CSVEHGAGAYNEQFF. DNA of the CDR3: TGCAGCGTTGAACATGGCGCGGGAGCCTACAATGAGCAGTTCTTC.